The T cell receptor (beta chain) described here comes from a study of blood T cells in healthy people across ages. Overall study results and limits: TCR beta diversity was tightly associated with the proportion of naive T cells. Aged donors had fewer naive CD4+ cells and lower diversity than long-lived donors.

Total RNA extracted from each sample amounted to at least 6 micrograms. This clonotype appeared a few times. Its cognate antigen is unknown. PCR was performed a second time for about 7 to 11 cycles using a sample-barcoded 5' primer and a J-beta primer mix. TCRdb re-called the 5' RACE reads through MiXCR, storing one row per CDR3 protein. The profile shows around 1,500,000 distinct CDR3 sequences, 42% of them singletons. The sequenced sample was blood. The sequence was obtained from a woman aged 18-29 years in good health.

The CDR3 region is CASSYLGTNTEAFF. Here the CDR3 DNA reads TGTGCCAGCAGTTACCTTGGGACCAACACTGAAGCTTTCTTT. This chain joins TRBV6-5 and TRBJ1-1; a possible D gene is TRBD1 (5 bases). The length of the CDR3 is 14 residues. Between the trimmed V and J ends, which lost 2 bases and 2 bases, there was a span of 9 bases. Germline CDR1 MNHEY, CDR2 SVGAGI.